These 26 T cell receptor beta chains came from one sample sequenced in a study of blood T cell repertoires in COVID-19. Clones were sequenced by immunoSEQ multiplex PCR, and TCRdb holds only the in-frame ones, with some missing. The sample consists of about 380,000 clones, almost 90% of them appearing once. Specimen: peripheral blood. All receptors derive from a man between 18 and 35 years old with active or convalescent COVID-19.

J is TRBJ1-1 and V is TRBV28, with 10 bases lining up with TRBD1. CDR1 and CDR2 (germline): MDHEN, SYDVKM. After removal of 4 bases from V and 4 bases from J, the junction contained 6 bases not matched to a gene. The CDR3 has 15 residues. The CDR3 sequence is CASSSGQGRATEAFF. CDR3 in DNA: TGTGCCAGCAGTTCGGGACAGGGGAGGGCCACTGAAGCTTTCTTT.

The chain links TRBV18 to TRBJ2-1; D is perhaps TRBD1 (5 bases). The length of the CDR3 is 13 residues. Trimming took off 4 bases at V and 16 bases at J, with 20 bases between the two ends. CDR1 KGHSH and CDR2 LQKENI come from the germline V gene. The CDR3 coding sequence is TGTGCCAGCTCACTGATGGGGATGGACACGGAATTCTTC. This sequence encodes CASSLMGMDTEFF. Together with reference TRBV18 and TRBJ2-1, the CDR3 gives the full variable domain: NAGVMQNPRHLVRRRGQEARLRCSPMKGHSHVYWYRQLPEEGLKFMVYLQKENIIDESGMPKERFSAEFPKEGPSILRIQQVVRGDSAAYFCASSLMGMDTEFFGPGTRLTVL.

This clone was counted at least ten times. At one end, the junction sequence differs from germline, possibly due to a read error. The chain has TRBV6-4 and TRBJ2-6, with TRBD2 matching 9 bases. The CDR3 extends over 16 amino acids. Germline V lookup: CDR1 MRHNA, CDR2 SNTAGT. This CDR3 is CASSERGGSGANVLTF. CDR3 bases: TGTGCCAGCAGTGAGCGGGGGGGCTCTGGGGCCAACGTGCTGACTTTC.

This clone was found once. The V and J genes are TRBV6-2 or TRBV6-3 and TRBJ2-2; 13 bases fit TRBD2. The germline V gene encodes CDR1 MNHEY and CDR2 SVGEGT. J was trimmed by 7 bases and V by 2 bases; bases with no gene match: 10. This CDR3 has 18 residues. The CDR3 coding sequence is TGTGCCAGCAGTTACGCCATGACTAGCGGGAGGTTGGGCGGGGAGCTGTTTTTT. Its protein is CASSYAMTSGRLGGELFF.

In DNA, the CDR3 is TGTGCCAGCAGCTTACAGGGTTCTGGAAACACCATATATTTT. This translates into CASSLQGSGNTIYF. J is TRBJ1-3 and V is TRBV11-2; perhaps TRBD1 as D (5 bases). The germline V gene encodes CDR1 SGHAT and CDR2 FQNNGV. V was pared by 2 bases and J by 1 base, with 6 bases between. CDR3 size: 14 residues.

This sequence joins TRBV7-9 and TRBJ2-1, with 7 bases that match TRBD2. J was trimmed by 5 bases and V by 5 bases; bases with no gene match: 6. The length of the CDR3 is 14 residues. Germline loops: CDR1 SEHNR, CDR2 FQNEAQ (reference sequence). The DNA for the CDR3 is TGTGCCAGCAGCGAAACTAGCGCGGACAATGAGCAGTTCTTC. It specifies CASSETSADNEQFF.

The chain recombines TRBV19 with TRBJ1-5; D perhaps matches TRBD1 (6 bases). Trimming took off 5 bases at V and 5 bases at J, with 13 bases between the two ends. The CDR3 has 14 residues. Germline CDR1 is LNHDA and CDR2 is SQIVND (reference sequence). The DNA for the CDR3 is TGTGCCAGTAGTTTCGGACAGCCAGATCAGCCCCAGCATTTT. Translating gives CASSFGQPDQPQHF.

The chain uses TRBV28 and TRBJ1-3; tentative D call: TRBD1 (6 bases). The CDR3 is made up of 16 amino acids. Germline V lookup: CDR1 MDHEN, CDR2 SYDVKM. Trimming took 3 bases from V and 2 from J, leaving 14 bases between them. The CDR3 nucleotides are TGTGCCAGCAGTTTCGAGGCAGGGGTAGCTGGAAACACCATATATTTT. Protein product: CASSFEAGVAGNTIYF.

The chain carries TRBV6-5 and TRBJ1-2, with 7 bases matching TRBD1. The CDR3 extends over 14 amino acids. Trimming removed 6 bases from V and 2 bases from J; junction bases left unmatched: 6. Germline CDR1 is MNHEY and CDR2 is SVGAGI. The CDR3 nucleotides read TGTGCCAGCAGGTGGGCAGGGGGAAACTATGGCTACACCTTC. Translating gives CASRWAGGNYGYTF.

This clone was counted at least ten times. The chain joins TRBV16 to TRBJ2-1, with 10 nucleotides matching TRBD2. Unmatched junction bases numbered 5, after V lost 1 base and J lost 2 bases. The CDR3 is made up of 17 amino acids. Germline V gives CDR1 KGHSY, CDR2 FQNENV. The DNA of the CDR3 is TGTGCCAGCAGCCAATGGTCTAGCGGGAGCACCTACAATGAGCAGTTCTTC. It codes for CASSQWSSGSTYNEQFF.

For the CDR3, the DNA is TGTGCCAGCAGCTCCCCCGCGTCCTACGAGCAGTACTTC. Translating gives CASSSPASYEQYF. The V gene is TRBV7-9, the J gene TRBJ2-7; no clear D. V shed 4 bases and J shed 1 base, with 8 bases lying between them. This CDR3 spans 13 amino acids. CDR1 and CDR2 from the germline V gene are SEHNR and FQNEAQ (reference sequence).

This chain's CDR3 is CASAGGFSSYNEQFF. CDR3 DNA: TGCGCCAGCGCGGGCGGATTCAGCTCCTACAATGAGCAGTTCTTC. The V and J genes are TRBV4-1 and TRBJ2-1; perhaps TRBD2 as D (5 bases). Trimming took off 8 bases at V and 0 bases at J, with 14 bases between the two ends. This CDR3 contains 15 residues. Per germline, CDR1 MGHRA and CDR2 YSYEKL.

The chain links TRBV7-8 to TRBJ1-3; TRBD1 might be the D (6 bases). The length of the CDR3 is 16 residues. V was shortened by 5 bases and J by 4 bases, with 18 bases between the two germline ends. CDR1 is SGHVS and CDR2 is FQNEAQ in the germline V gene. The CDR3 here is CASSHGTTAEGNTIYF. The CDR3 nucleotides read TGTGCCAGCAGCCATGGGACAACTGCCGAGGGAAACACCATATATTTT.

This clone was found once. The chain has TRBV7-2 and TRBJ2-7; D is possibly TRBD1 (6 bases). The germline V gene has CDR1 SGHTA and CDR2 FQGNSA. V lost 0 bases, J lost 3 bases, and 12 bases lay in between. CDR3 length: 15 residues. As DNA, the CDR3 is TGTGCCAGCAGCTTAGCAGTCACAGGGTACTACGAGCAGTACTTC. Its translation is CASSLAVTGYYEQYF.

The rearrangement uses TRBV28 and TRBJ1-1; no definite D call. Per germline, CDR1 MDHEN and CDR2 SYDVKM. V was shortened by 6 bases and J by 1 base, with 15 bases between the two germline ends. This CDR3 region has 15 residues. For the CDR3, the DNA is TGTGCCAGCAGCCCGAGCCTGGGGAGGAACACTGAAGCTTTCTTT. This translates into CASSPSLGRNTEAFF.

This chain uses TRBV19 with TRBJ2-1, with D maybe TRBD2 (8 bases). This CDR3 comprises 17 residues. Trimming removed 3 bases at V and 7 bases at J, with 22 bases between. Germline CDR1 and CDR2: LNHDA and SQIVND (reference sequence). As DNA, the CDR3 is TGTGCCAGTAGTATTCTCCCCTCGGGAGGGGGCTCGAATGAGCAGTTCTTC. This translates into CASSILPSGGGSNEQFF. The full variable domain, in which reference TRBV19 and TRBJ2-1 provide the parts outside the CDR3, is DGGITQSPKYLFRKEGQNVTLSCEQNLNHDAMYWYRQDPGQGLRLIYYSQIVNDFQKGDIAEGYSVSREKKESFPLTVTSAQKNPTAFYLCASSILPSGGGSNEQFFGPGTRLTVL.

V and J are TRBV11-2 and TRBJ2-3; possible D gene TRBD2, 6 bases. From germline, CDR1 is SGHAT and CDR2 FQNNGV. CDR3 length: 15 amino acids. V was shortened by 0 bases and J by 1 base, with 8 bases between the two germline ends. CDR3 amino acids: CASSLDPSGTDTQYF. CDR3 bases: TGTGCCAGCAGCTTAGATCCTAGCGGCACAGATACGCAGTATTTT.

The chain carries TRBV30 and TRBJ2-7, with 7 bases identical to TRBD2. CDR1 and CDR2 from the germline V gene are GTSNPN and SVGIG (reference sequence). V dropped 0 bases and J dropped 6; count of bases not matched to a gene: 17. This CDR3 is 17 amino acids long. CDR3 sequence: CAWSVGTTIPLGSEQYF. As DNA, the CDR3 is TGTGCCTGGAGTGTAGGGACTACAATCCCCCTGGGATCCGAGCAGTACTTC.

V gene TRBV2 combines with J gene TRBJ1-2, with TRBD1 as a possible D gene (5 bases). Germline values: CDR1 SNHLY, CDR2 FYNNEI. The V end was cut by 6 bases, the J end by 4 bases, with 21 bases between. The length of the CDR3 is 16 residues. The CDR3 nucleotides read TGTGCCAGCAGCCCAAACGACAGTATTCTGGGCTATGGCTACACCTTC. This gives the protein CASSPNDSILGYGYTF.

The chain carries TRBV12-3 or TRBV12-4 and TRBJ1-5; 7 positions match TRBD1. Trimming cost V 6 bases and J 4 bases; bases outside gene matches: 3. This CDR3 has 13 amino acids. The chain's CDR3 is CASRGQKNQPQHF. The CDR3 region has the DNA TGTGCCAGCAGGGGACAGAAAAATCAGCCCCAGCATTTT.

As DNA, the CDR3 is TGTGCCAGCAGCTTAGGGACAGGCCGGGGGCACACTGAAGCTTTCTTT. Translating gives CASSLGTGRGHTEAFF. The rearrangement links TRBV7-2 to TRBJ1-1; 7 bases match TRBD1. The length of the CDR3 is 16 residues. V lost 1 base and J lost 3; bases outside the gene matches: 8. Germline loops: CDR1 SGHTA, CDR2 FQGNSA.

The sample holds many counts of this clone. The chain recombines TRBV2 with TRBJ2-5; D gene uncertain. This CDR3 is built from 13 residues. Trimming removed 3 bases at V and 5 bases at J, with 10 bases between. The germline V gene has CDR1 SNHLY and CDR2 FYNNEI. The chain's CDR3 is CASSDALEETQYF. CDR3 DNA: TGTGCCAGCAGTGATGCCTTAGAGGAGACCCAGTACTTC.

This chain uses TRBV7-2 with TRBJ2-2; 10 bases fit TRBD2. The CDR3 totals 17 residues. V trimming: 1 base; J trimming: 7 bases; junction bases outside the gene matches: 9. Germline V lookup: CDR1 SGHTA, CDR2 FQGNSA. The CDR3 protein is CASSLVRLAGDYGELFF. DNA of the CDR3: TGTGCCAGCAGCTTAGTGCGTCTAGCGGGGGACTACGGGGAGCTGTTTTTT.

The V and J genes are TRBV19 and TRBJ1-1; D is ambiguous. Deletions cut 5 bases from V and 6 bases from J, with 22 bases between. The CDR3 has 16 amino acids. Germline V gives CDR1 LNHDA, CDR2 SQIVND (reference sequence). The CDR3 loop is CASSQTSRGRKPEAFF. The DNA of the CDR3 is TGTGCCAGTAGTCAAACCTCCCGGGGTCGAAAACCTGAAGCTTTCTTT. Looking up the rest from reference TRBV19 and TRBJ1-1 gives the full variable domain: DGGITQSPKYLFRKEGQNVTLSCEQNLNHDAMYWYRQDPGQGLRLIYYSQIVNDFQKGDIAEGYSVSREKKESFPLTVTSAQKNPTAFYLCASSQTSRGRKPEAFFGQGTRLTVV.

V and J are TRBV9 and TRBJ2-1; 7 positions match TRBD1. CDR3 length equals 12 residues. CDR1 and CDR2 from the germline V gene are SGDLS and YYNGEE. Trimming at V came to 3 bases and at J to 12 bases, leaving 6 bases not matched to a gene. DNA of the CDR3: TGTGCCAGCAGCGCTCAGGGGGAAGGGCAGTTCTTC. Encoded protein: CASSAQGEGQFF.

The chain links TRBV6-2 or TRBV6-3 to TRBJ2-1; TRBD1 matches 7 bases. The CDR3 has 14 amino acids. V was clipped by 6 bases and J by 2 bases; unmatched bases: 4. Germline CDR1 is MNHEY and CDR2 is SVGEGT. The chain's CDR3 is CASSGTDPYNEQFF. DNA for the CDR3: TGTGCCAGCAGCGGGACAGACCCCTACAATGAGCAGTTCTTC.